Reported below is one TCR beta chain. Its antigen is as yet unknown. The PCR made use of 60 Vbeta and 13 Jbeta primers. Using immunoSEQ multiplex PCR, the repertoire was profiled, and TCRdb retains in-frame clones only, with some absent. This repertoire shows about 130,000 clones, around 70% found once; its top ten account for less than 3.5%. This entry is derived from a study of cytomegalovirus exposure and HLA in healthy donors. Study results and caveats: Some segments of the V type, notably TRBV6-2 and TRBV6-3, were excluded as indistinguishable. CMV serostatus stood as the only immune exposure information on hand. In vitro confirmation showed a few CMV-associated chains to be CMV antigen specific. Segments of the TCR beta V type were, in most cases, productive about 90% or about 30% of the time in an earlier analysis.

Germline CDR1 and CDR2: MNHEY and SVGAGI. V lost 5 bases and J lost 1, with 8 bases in between. The CDR3 extends over 13 amino acids. The sample was PBMCs. This clonotype was obtained from a human donor in good health. The rearrangement uses TRBV6-5 and TRBJ1-1, with D possibly matching TRBD1 (6 bases). The CDR3 region is CASSRGWNTEAFF. The DNA of the CDR3 is TGTGCCAGCAGTAGGGGGTGGAACACTGAAGCTTTCTTT.